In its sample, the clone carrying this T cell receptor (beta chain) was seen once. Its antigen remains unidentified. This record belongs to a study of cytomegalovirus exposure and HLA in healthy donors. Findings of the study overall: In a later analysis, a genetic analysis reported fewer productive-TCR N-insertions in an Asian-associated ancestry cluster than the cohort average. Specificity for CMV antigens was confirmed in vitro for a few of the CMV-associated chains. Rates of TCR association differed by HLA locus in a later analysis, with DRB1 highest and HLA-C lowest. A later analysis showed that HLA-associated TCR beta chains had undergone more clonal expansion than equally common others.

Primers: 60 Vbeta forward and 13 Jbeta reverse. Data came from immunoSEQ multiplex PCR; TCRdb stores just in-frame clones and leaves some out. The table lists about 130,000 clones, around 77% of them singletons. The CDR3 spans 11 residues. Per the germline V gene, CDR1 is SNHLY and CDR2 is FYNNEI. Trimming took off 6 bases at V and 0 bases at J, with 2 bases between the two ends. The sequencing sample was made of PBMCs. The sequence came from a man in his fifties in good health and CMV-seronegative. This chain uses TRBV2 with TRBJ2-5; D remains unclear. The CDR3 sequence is CASSNQETQYF. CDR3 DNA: TGTGCCAGCAGCAACCAAGAGACCCAGTACTTC.